This T cell receptor (beta chain) was sequenced for a study of cytomegalovirus exposure and HLA in healthy donors (dated by TCRdb to 2015 to 2018). Regarding the research as a whole: An earlier analysis of some 620 of the donors reported around 280 Gb of sequence data and 95 million to 140 million unique TCR beta sequences obtained from about 180 million T cells. An early release covering 550 to 700 HLA-typed donors comprised 250 to 350 gigabases of sequencing data and roughly 86 million unique TCR sequences. Among the roughly 370 genotyped donors, 81% belonged to the genetic ancestry cluster associated with self-reported Caucasian donors. The study aimed to test whether signatures of past pathogen exposure could be identified by cataloging public T cell receptors. The study profiled the T cell repertoires of around 700 subjects by immunosequencing and related them to cytomegalovirus serostatus. A separate validation cohort of roughly 120 different subjects was used in addition to the roughly 670-subject first cohort. High-throughput TCR immunosequencing, statistical association of individual TCRs with disease status, and machine learning were combined to predict cytomegalovirus infection status. A later analysis re-examined previously published TCR beta repertoires from around 670 donors and added high-resolution HLA genotyping to investigate patterns of TCR occurrence. Rather than using new phenotypic data, the later analysis identified candidate immune exposures from TCR beta sequences and from how often those sequences occurred across donors. An earlier analysis of a few hundred of the donors applied high-throughput TCR beta sequencing to assess whether each TCR beta V gene segment acted as functional or pseudogenic. Donor age, sex, ethnicity and CMV serostatus were compiled together with the repertoire data. A later genetic analysis took genome-wide SNP genotypes for 398 of the 666 donors and used that subset as a discovery cohort. All discovery cohort repertoires had been generated on a single sequencing platform. HLA typing covered class I and class II loci at four-digit resolution. The number of typed donors differed by locus: about 620-640 for A, B, C, DRB1 and DQB1; roughly 510 for DQA1; approximately 600 for DPA1; and about 450 for DPB1. About five DR-DQ haplotypes were treated as single units for association and clustering because of strong linkage in the cohort. On average, around 230,000 unique TCR beta nucleotide sequences were sequenced per donor among fewer than 500 genotyped donors of the cohort, with roughly 19% of those sequences being non-productive. The research as a whole found: In a later analysis, several top co-occurrence clusters were reported to appear linked to parvovirus B19, influenza, CMV and Epstein-Barr virus. Across donors, most TCR sequences were observed very rarely, whereas some public TCRs were present in many individuals. In a later analysis, around 17,000 TCR beta sequences were associated with specific HLA alleles at a false discovery rate of 0.05. The authors suggested that the approach could potentially be extended to other disease states and immunological phenotypes. An earlier analysis of some 560 of the donors showed that most TCR beta V segments appeared in productive rearrangements either about 87% or about 30% of the time, which broadly matched IMGT annotations. Correlated functional status among segregating V segments might reflect linkage disequilibrium, but an unknown experimental factor could not be ruled out. The 87-base-pair reads could not distinguish some IMGT-functional V segments, including TRBV6-2 and TRBV6-3, so those segments were excluded. Because counts were too low, roughly 16 rarely observed V segments, including chromosome 9 orphons, were excluded from the earlier analysis of around 590 of the donors. In a later genetic analysis, a missense DCLRE1C variant was associated with V-gene and J-gene trimming of TCR beta chains, and the association was replicated in an independent cohort. A few of the identified cytomegalovirus-associated TCR beta chains were confirmed in vitro to be specific for cytomegalovirus antigens. Assigning TCR associations to individual alleles was difficult when HLA alleles, especially DR and DQ, strongly co-occurred. A total of roughly 160 TCR beta chains were listed by the study as associated with cytomegalovirus. Only TCR beta chains were sequenced in this cohort, and the absence of alpha or paired-chain data limited detectable features. A later analysis found that HLA-associated TCR beta chains were more clonally expanded and had lower generation probabilities than equally common non-associated chains. A further reported finding was that TCR beta sequences accurately predicted the HLA-A and HLA-B alleles for most subjects in the first cohort. CMV serostatus was the only immune exposure information available for the cohort. Roughly uniform sequencing depth across donors was assumed in presence/absence analyses, although this assumption may not hold. A cluster of highly shared sequence variants was judged likely to be a technical artifact of the sequencing pipeline. In a later analysis, the rate of TCR association differed among HLA loci, with DRB1 alleles having the most associated TCRs and HLA-C alleles having the fewest. Because HLA typing was missing for some donors at each locus, association tests included only the typed subset. According to a later genetic analysis, donors in an Asian-associated ancestry cluster had fewer N-insertions in productive TCRs than the roughly 670-donor mean. The classifier was reported to diagnose cytomegalovirus status with high specificity and sensitivity in both the original cohort and the validation cohort. In a later analysis, most CMV-associated TCR beta chains were found to appear HLA-restricted, with HLA associations seemingly driven largely by CMV exposure.

Details on this clone: The antigen it binds to is not known. No base-level quality is on record; no much larger clone is a single base apart.

Libraries were built with the immunoSEQ multiplex PCR assay. The multiplex PCR relied on a mix of 60 forward primers for TCR Vbeta segments and 13 reverse primers for TCR Jbeta segments. The CDR3 region of rearranged TCR beta genes was amplified from genomic DNA with a multiplex PCR assay. The amplified TCR beta libraries were sequenced on the Illumina HiSeq System as 87-base-pair reads. For the original study's pipeline: A later analysis tallied around 80 million unique TCR beta chains across the 666 repertoires, and around 10 million of those chains were shared by two or more donors. Raw reads were error-corrected and collapsed into unique sequences with a nearest-neighbor algorithm that merged closely related sequences to remove PCR and sequencing errors. Alignment of CDR3 sequences to IMGT reference sequences was used to assign V, D and J gene segments. Each retained sequence needed at least a six-nucleotide match to both a V gene segment and a J gene segment. A rearrangement counted as productive if the CDR3 had no stop codons and remained in frame with V and J, and every other rearrangement counted as non-productive. Following IMGT convention, CDR3 was defined as the stretch from the second conserved V-encoded cysteine up to the conserved J-encoded phenylalanine. The earlier analysis of around 640 of the donors excluded sequences that lacked an unambiguous match to a single V gene segment. In an earlier analysis of a few hundred of the donors, a V segment was called functional when productive rearrangements were above 56.7%, and segregating when the standard deviation between donors exceeded 5%. A statistical classification framework was built to diagnose cytomegalovirus status from the catalog of TCR beta chain sequences. In a later analysis, V and J genes were assigned by comparing TCR nucleotide sequences against IMGT/GENE-DB human TR gene sequences. In a later analysis, CDR3 sequences and most-parsimonious VDJ recombination scenarios were assigned using the TCRdist pipeline. A later analysis defined each TCR beta chain by its CDR3 amino acid sequence plus V-gene family, and excluded reads lacking a unique V-gene family. In a later analysis, 500 to 650 highly shared, low-generation-probability nucleotide sequences were removed to address suspected cross-contamination and a sequencing artifact. A later analysis calculated a clonal expansion index for each public chain from normalized within-repertoire ranks of inferred template counts. Generation probabilities in a later analysis came from a VDJ recombination model fitted to out-of-frame rearrangements, and those results were checked against IGoR. A later analysis scored TCR-TCR, TCR-HLA and TCR-CMV co-occurrence with hypergeometric tests, applying a repertoire-size bias correction to TCR pairs. In a later analysis, false discovery rates were estimated by permuting HLA or CMV assignments 20 times. In a later analysis, co-occurring TCRs were grouped using DBSCAN, with TCRdist sequence similarity added in when clustering inside HLA-allele-positive subsets. Repertoires with fewer than 30,000 or more than 120,000 public chains, plus five repertoires with anomalous nucleotide sharing, were excluded from co-occurrence clustering. TCRdb took over this immuneACCESS table, retaining in-frame rearrangements with V and J assigned. Such tables are incomplete; in checked studies, under half of the missing clones stem from an unresolved V gene, and the remainder is unexplained. Clone size and the V and J calls come from that table; the DNA yielded D and trimming. The sample has 150,000 to 170,000 clones on record, 75% of them singletons. The ten largest clones represent approximately 1.4% of the sample.

The cohort comprised 670 or so healthy bone marrow donors. Cohort members were all nominally healthy when sampled, although unrecorded immune exposures were likely present. The donor was CMV seronegative and belonged to the group of 352 seronegative cohort members. A peripheral blood sample was collected from each donor, and TCR beta sequencing was performed on peripheral blood mononuclear cells. The Qiagen DNeasy Blood Extraction Kit was used to extract genomic DNA from the blood cell samples. Measured from the cysteine to the phenylalanine, the CDR3 is 15 residues long. Only CDR3 DNA is held: 45 bases, read in frame from base 1. From a lookup of the germline V gene (reference sequence), CDR1 and CDR2 are SGHNT and YYREEE. V sheds 4 bases and J sheds 6 bases, leaving 17 bases between their ends.

The sequencing input was PBMCs. The sequence derives from a man between 18 and 29 years old in good health and CMV-seronegative. The sequence links TRBV5-4 to TRBJ1-3, with TRBD1 tentatively as D gene (6 bases match). The DNA reads as follows: TGTGCCAGCAGCAGGGGGGGGGAGTCGGAAAACACCATATATTTT. Translation gives CASSRGGESENTIYF. Full variable domain (CDR3 extended with the reference TRBV5-4 and TRBJ1-3 proteins): ETGVTQSPTHLIKTRGQQVTLRCSSQSGHNTVSWYQQALGQGPQFIFQYYREEENGRGNFPPRFSGLQFPNYSSELNVNALELDDSALYLCASSRGGESENTIYFGEGSWLTVV.